These 15 T cell receptor beta chains came from one sample sequenced in a study of cytomegalovirus exposure and HLA in healthy donors. Use of 60 Vbeta and 13 Jbeta primers characterized the PCR. TCRdb's table, derived via immunoSEQ multiplex PCR, lists solely in-frame clones and lacks some. The sample includes more than 85,000 clones, around 80% of them seen just once. Sequencing input: PBMCs. The receptor source for this set is a woman aged 45-65 years in good health and CMV-seropositive.

This clone turned up a few times. The rearrangement joins TRBV5-8 to TRBJ2-7; 7 bases agree with TRBD1. Germline CDR1 is SGHTS and CDR2 is YDEGEE. V was clipped by 4 bases and J by 2 bases; unmatched bases: 6. The CDR3 contains 14 residues. In nucleotides, the CDR3 is TGTGCCAGCAGCCAAGGACAGGTACCCTACGAGCAGTACTTC. Translation gives CASSQGQVPYEQYF.

The V gene is TRBV2, the J gene TRBJ1-5, with 7 positions matching TRBD1. There are 18 residues in the CDR3. In germline, CDR1 is SNHLY, CDR2 FYNNEI. J gave up 5 bases and V 5 bases, and 18 bases lay outside the gene matches. The CDR3 region has the DNA TGTGCCAGCAGTCATTCCGGGACAGCCTCATCAACTTATCAGCCCCAGCATTTT. Amino acids: CASSHSGTASSTYQPQHF.

This chain joins TRBV19 and TRBJ1-4; D may be TRBD1 (5 bases). There are 14 residues in the CDR3. CDR1 LNHDA and CDR2 SQIVND come from the germline V gene (reference sequence). Trimming pared 5 bases from V and 2 bases from J, leaving 9 bases between. The CDR3 spells CASSPWGTNEKLFF. DNA of the CDR3: TGTGCCAGTAGTCCCTGGGGCACTAATGAAAAACTGTTTTTT.

Only one count was recorded for this clone. This chain joins TRBV9 and TRBJ2-7; the match to TRBD1 covers 12 bases. CDR3 length: 15 residues. Germline V gene sequence: CDR1 SGDLS, CDR2 YYNGEE. Trimming removed 3 bases from V and 3 bases from J; junction bases left unmatched: 4. The CDR3 region is CASSAGQGASYEQYF. CDR3 bases: TGTGCCAGCAGCGCGGGACAGGGGGCGAGCTACGAGCAGTACTTC.

J is TRBJ2-3 and V is TRBV10-1; D gene unclear. Germline CDR1 is WNHNN and CDR2 is SYGVQD (reference sequence). This CDR3 is built from 15 residues. The ends were cut back, 3 bases at V and 1 base at J, with 11 bases in the middle. DNA of the CDR3: TGCGCCAGCAGTGAAGCGAGCGATGGCACAGATACGCAGTATTTT. It encodes CASSEASDGTDTQYF.

The chain links TRBV5-4 to TRBJ1-5; D ambiguous. The V end was cut by 0 bases, the J end by 3 bases, with 10 bases between. CDR3 length: 15 residues. Germline values: CDR1 SGHNT, CDR2 YYREEE (reference sequence). CDR3 nucleotide sequence: TGTGCCAGCAGCTTGGGGGCCGAGCCCAATCAGCCCCAGCATTTT. Translating gives CASSLGAEPNQPQHF.

The chain links TRBV7-8 to TRBJ1-2; D is unclear. The CDR3 consists of 14 residues. The V end lost 5 bases, the J end lost 3 bases, and 13 bases lay between the germline ends. Germline lookup yields CDR1 SGHVS and CDR2 FQNEAQ. CDR3 bases: TGTGCCAGCAGCGTATCGCCGGTCGACTATGGCTACACCTTC. It yields the protein CASSVSPVDYGYTF.

CDR3 DNA: TGTGCCAGCAGTTACCGGACTAGCGGCAGCACAGATACGCAGTATTTT. Translation gives CASSYRTSGSTDTQYF. This rearrangement joins TRBV6-7 to TRBJ2-3; 10 bases map to TRBD2. TRBV6-7 is filed as an ORF, its function uncertain. There are 16 residues in the CDR3. The trim removed 2 bases at V and 0 bases at J, leaving 2 bases unmatched.

This clone has only a few counts. The chain recombines TRBV6-5 with TRBJ2-7; maybe TRBD2 (6 bases). Per germline, CDR1 MNHEY and CDR2 SVGAGI. With 8 bases removed from V and 3 bases from J, the gap between germline ends came to 11 bases. CDR3 length: 12 residues. CDR3 residues: CASGHSGYEQYF. CDR3 coding DNA: TGTGCCAGCGGCCATAGCGGCTACGAGCAGTACTTC.

The genes are TRBV9 and TRBJ2-7; D unclear. Germline CDR1 and CDR2: SGDLS and YYNGEE. The CDR3 extends over 14 amino acids. Deletions cut 0 bases from V and 0 bases from J, with 7 bases between. Here the CDR3 DNA reads TGTGCCAGCAGCGTAGTCGGTAGCTCCTACGAGCAGTACTTC. Its protein is CASSVVGSSYEQYF.

The J gene is TRBJ1-1, the V gene TRBV10-2; unclear D gene. CDR3 length: 13 amino acids. Germline loops: CDR1 WSHSY, CDR2 SAAADI. V lost 0 bases and J 4 bases, leaving 6 bases between the germline ends. The CDR3 bases are TGCGCCAGCAGTGAGTCGGCGGTCACTGAAGCTTTCTTT. Protein sequence: CASSESAVTEAFF.

The chain links TRBV6-5 to TRBJ1-5; tentative D call: TRBD1 (6 bases). The CDR3 covers 15 residues. Germline loops: CDR1 MNHEY, CDR2 SVGAGI. V shed 4 bases and J shed 2 bases, with 12 bases lying between them. The CDR3 reads CASSSSGQRNQPQHF. The CDR3 nucleotides are TGTGCCAGCAGTTCTTCCGGACAGCGCAATCAGCCCCAGCATTTT.

The chain combines TRBV9 with TRBJ2-3, with D maybe TRBD2 (7 bases). This CDR3 region has 16 residues. From germline, CDR1 is SGDLS and CDR2 YYNGEE. Trimming removed 4 bases at V and 0 bases at J, with 15 bases between. This CDR3 reads CASSPFGGASTDTQYF. DNA for the CDR3: TGTGCCAGCAGCCCCTTTGGGGGGGCTAGCACAGATACGCAGTATTTT.

A single count supports this clone. This chain connects TRBV7-9 to TRBJ2-1, with 9 bases fitting TRBD1. CDR1 is SEHNR and CDR2 is FQNEAQ in the germline V gene (reference sequence). The V segment lost 5 bases and the J segment 7 bases; nucleotides outside the gene matches: 6. This CDR3 is 14 amino acids long. CDR3 sequence reads: CASSPRQGVNEQFF. The CDR3 nucleotides are TGTGCCAGCAGCCCTCGACAGGGGGTAAATGAGCAGTTCTTC. The whole variable domain, remainder taken from reference TRBV7-9 and TRBJ2-1, is DTGVSQNPRHKITKRGQNVTFRCDPISEHNRLYWYRQTLGQGPEFLTYFQNEAQLEKSRLLSDRFSAERPKGSFSTLEIQRTEQGDSAMYLCASSPRQGVNEQFFGPGTRLTVL.

The J gene is TRBJ1-4, the V gene TRBV19, with 10 bases aligning to TRBD1. The CDR3 covers 17 residues. The trim removed 2 bases at V and 4 bases at J, leaving 7 bases unmatched. CDR1 and CDR2 from the germline V gene are LNHDA and SQIVND (reference sequence). This CDR3 is CASSIIAGTGVNEKLFF. The DNA of the CDR3 is TGTGCCAGTAGTATAATTGCCGGGACAGGGGTTAATGAAAAACTGTTTTTT.